This T cell receptor beta chain is drawn from a study of cytomegalovirus exposure and HLA in healthy donors. The V gene's germline CDR1 is KGHSH and CDR2 LQKENI. Trimming stripped 2 bases from V and 2 bases from J, with 13 bases between. The CDR3 sequence is 16 residues long. Notes on this clone: Its antigen is not identified.

PCR involved 60 Vbeta and 13 Jbeta primers. The protocol was immunoSEQ multiplex PCR, while the TCRdb copy is restricted to in-frame clones and leaves out a portion. The sample contains approximately 190,000 clones, around 85% of which appear only once. Whereas donors were nominally healthy upon sampling, unrecorded immune exposures were probable. General observations from the study: Later findings reportedly placed an Asian-associated ancestry cluster below the roughly 730-donor mean for N-insertions. One cluster of highly shared sequence variants probably arose as a sequencing artifact.

This chain joins TRBV18 and TRBJ1-3; D unresolved. Sequenced: PBMCs. This sequence originates from a man in his forties or fifties in good health and CMV-seropositive. This chain's CDR3 is CASSPFEPRAGNTIYF. CDR3 coding DNA: TGTGCCAGCTCACCATTTGAACCGCGGGCTGGAAACACCATATATTTT.